The rows below give T cell receptor beta chains drawn from one sample of a study of blood T cell repertoires in COVID-19. Sequencing was performed with immunoSEQ multiplex PCR; in TCRdb, only in-frame clones are kept and a portion is missing. The table has approximately 270,000 clones, around 90% seen once. The sequenced sample consisted of peripheral blood. The receptors stem from a man aged 18 to 30 with active or convalescent COVID-19. CDR3s include the opening cysteine and the closing phenylalanine or tryptophan. Each record gives: V gene, J gene, D gene, clone size, CDR3 DNA, CDR3 protein. D genes are given only for firm matches. Not all rows give a size; the values are once, few, many and, for expanded clones, a class.

TRBV6-6	TRBJ1-1	TRBD1	-	TGTGCCAGCAGCCCAACAGGGGGGGACACTGAAGCTTTCTTT	CASSPTGGDTEAFF
TRBV2	TRBJ2-7	-	-	TGTGCCAGCAGTGCTACCAGGGCATCCTACGAGCAGTACTTC	CASSATRASYEQYF
TRBV28	TRBJ2-2	-	-	TGTGCCAGCACCTCGCCAGGTCCCGGGGAGCTGTTTTTT	CASTSPGPGELFF
TRBV5-1	TRBJ2-1	TRBD2	few	TGCGCCAGCAGCGCCTCCGGGACTAGCGGAAAGCACTACAATGAGCAGTTCTTC	CASSASGTSGKHYNEQFF
TRBV29-1	TRBJ1-2	TRBD1	-	TGCAGCGTTGGCTGGGGGGACAGCCATAACTATGGCTACACCTTC	CSVGWGDSHNYGYTF
TRBV5-6	TRBJ1-5	-	-	TGTGCCAGCAGCTCATTGTCAGTACGCAATCAGCCCCAGCATTTT	CASSSLSVRNQPQHF
TRBV5-6	TRBJ1-5	-	-	TGTGCCAGCAGCTTGCCAGGGGACAATCAGCCCCAGCATTTT	CASSLPGDNQPQHF
TRBV2	TRBJ2-5	-	-	TGTGCCAGCATCCACACTGGACGTGGCGGGGAGGAAGAGACCCAGTACTTC	CASIHTGRGGEEETQYF
TRBV10-3	TRBJ2-2	TRBD2	-	TGTGCCATCGGGACTACGAACACCGGGGAGCTGTTTTTT	CAIGTTNTGELFF
TRBV20-1	TRBJ2-7	TRBD1	few	TGCAGTGCTCACCTCGACAGGGGGATCCTCTTC	CSAHLDRGILF
TRBV2	TRBJ1-1	-	-	TGTGCCAGCGCAAGAGAGGAGCGAACTGAAGCTTTCTTT	CASAREERTEAFF
TRBV28	TRBJ1-3	-	-	TGTGCCAGCAGTTTATTTGCTCCAGGGCTTATACTGTCGCAAAACACCATATATTTT	CASSLFAPGLILSQNTIYF
TRBV5-1	TRBJ2-5	TRBD1	-	TGCGCCAGCAGCTTGGAAATGCGGGCAGGGGGCAAGGAGACCCAGTACTTC	CASSLEMRAGGKETQYF
TRBV6-4	TRBJ1-1	TRBD1	once	TGTGCCAGCAGTGACATCGCAGGGGGGAGGACTGAAGCTTTCTTT	CASSDIAGGRTEAFF
TRBV9	TRBJ1-1	-	-	TGTGCCAGCAGCCTTAGTGGGGAGGGAGGCGCTGAAGCTTTCTTT	CASSLSGEGGAEAFF
TRBV24-1	TRBJ1-1	TRBD1	-	TGTGCCACCAGTGATTCCTCCAGGGGGCAGAACACTGAAGCTTTCTTT	CATSDSSRGQNTEAFF
TRBV7-2	TRBJ2-3	TRBD2	-	TGTGCCAGCAGCTTAGCCCTCGGGAGGGGGGCCGCAGATACGCAGTATTTT	CASSLALGRGAADTQYF
TRBV27	TRBJ1-2	TRBD1	-	TGTGCCAGCAGTAAAGGGGACAGGGGTAACTATGGCTACACCTTC	CASSKGDRGNYGYTF
TRBV7-2	TRBJ1-2	-	-	TGTGCCAGCAGCTTAAAAGCGACGGAGTATGGCTACACCTTC	CASSLKATEYGYTF
TRBV2	TRBJ2-6	-	once	TGTGCCAGCAGTGAACAGTCGTCTGGGGCCAACGTCCTGACTTTC	CASSEQSSGANVLTF
TRBV3-1/TRBV3-2	TRBJ1-1	-	-	TGTGCCAGCAGCCAAGAGGAGGGTTCCGGCACTGAAGCTTTCTTT	CASSQEEGSGTEAFF
TRBV5-1	TRBJ2-1	TRBD2	-	TGCGCCAGCAGCCCGGGACTAGCGGGCAGAAATGAGCAGTTCTTC	CASSPGLAGRNEQFF
TRBV5-8	TRBJ1-3	-	few	TGTGCCAGCAGCTTGGGAGGGCAAAACACCATATATTTT	CASSLGGQNTIYF
TRBV4-3	TRBJ1-1	-	-	TGCGCCAGCAGCCAAGAGCTGAACTTGAACACTGAAGCTTTCTTT	CASSQELNLNTEAFF
TRBV7-2	TRBJ2-1	-	-	TGTGCCAGCAGCTCCCAAACCTTCATCTTAGCCCATGAGCAGTTCTTC	CASSSQTFILAHEQFF
TRBV5-1	TRBJ1-4	-	once	TGCGCCAGCAGCTCGCAGGGGCTGGGGGAAAAACTGTTTTTT	CASSSQGLGEKLFF
TRBV5-1	TRBJ2-4	-	-	TGCGCCAGCAGCTTGGAAACACAAGTCCGTCAGTACTTC	CASSLETQVRQYF
TRBV7-3	TRBJ2-3	TRBD2	-	TGTGCCAGCAGCCCACAACTAGCGGGAGGAACAGATACGCAGTATTTT	CASSPQLAGGTDTQYF
TRBV18	TRBJ2-7	TRBD2	-	TGTGCCAGCTCGGGCGGGAGTGGAGTATACGAGCAGTACTTC	CASSGGSGVYEQYF
TRBV7-2	TRBJ1-1	-	few	TGTGCCAGCAGCTTATTAAGTGGCAGAGAAGCTTTCTTT	CASSLLSGREAFF
TRBV10-1	TRBJ2-3	TRBD2	-	TGCGCCAGCGCATCTAGCGGGGGGGCCACAGATACGCAGTATTTT	CASASSGGATDTQYF
TRBV6-5	TRBJ1-2	-	-	TGTGCCAGCAGCCTCGATAGATTAAGCACCTATGGCTACACCTTC	CASSLDRLSTYGYTF
TRBV28	TRBJ2-1	TRBD2	-	TGTGCCAGCAGTCAACTTCAGGGGCCTAGCGGGAGAGGGGAACAGTTCTTC	CASSQLQGPSGRGEQFF
TRBV3-1/TRBV3-2	TRBJ2-6	-	-	TGTGCCAGCAGCCAAAATACCTACGGCGCGGTTCGGGATGGGGCCAACGTCCTGACTTTC	CASSQNTYGAVRDGANVLTF
TRBV5-6	TRBJ1-2	-	-	TGTGCCAGCAGCTTGCCCTCTGCTAACTATGGCTACACCTTC	CASSLPSANYGYTF
TRBV27	TRBJ1-5	-	-	TGTGCCAGCAGGGGGAGCGGGGCCTACAATCAGCCCCAGCATTTT	CASRGSGAYNQPQHF
TRBV10-1	TRBJ2-7	-	once	TGCGCCAGCACACAGGGCACCTACGAGCAGTACTTC	CASTQGTYEQYF
TRBV11-2	TRBJ1-5	-	-	TGTGCCAGCAGCCCCACGAGGGGGTTCAATCAGCCCCAGCATTTT	CASSPTRGFNQPQHF
TRBV5-1	TRBJ1-6	-	-	TGCGCCAGCAGCCTAAAGCTTGATTCACCCCTCCACTTT	CASSLKLDSPLHF
TRBV7-8	TRBJ1-3	-	few	TGTGCCAGCAGCTTAGATCTCTCTGGAAACACCATATATTTT	CASSLDLSGNTIYF
TRBV15	TRBJ1-4	TRBD1	-	TGTGCCACCAGCAGAGGACAGGGACGTTGGGATGAAAAACTGTTTTTT	CATSRGQGRWDEKLFF
TRBV5-1	TRBJ2-1	TRBD2	-	TGCGCCAGCAGGCGGGGGGCGGAGGCCTACAATGAGCAGTTCTTC	CASRRGAEAYNEQFF
TRBV27	TRBJ1-4	-	-	TGTGCCAGCAGTTTTCGGAGGAATGAAAAACTGTTTTTT	CASSFRRNEKLFF
TRBV20-1	TRBJ1-2	TRBD1	-	TGCAGTGCCATCCAGGGACAGCAGGGCACCTTC	CSAIQGQQGTF
TRBV7-3	TRBJ2-7	TRBD1	once	TGTGCCAGCAGCCCGGGACAGGGCTACGAGCAGTACTTC	CASSPGQGYEQYF
TRBV19	TRBJ2-3	TRBD1	-	TGTGCCACCAGTCGCAGAATCGGGACAGGGGGAATAGATACGCAGTATTTT	CATSRRIGTGGIDTQYF
TRBV7-9	TRBJ2-3	TRBD2	-	TGTGCCAGCAGCTTGCCCAGCGGGGCCACAGATACGCAGTATTTT	CASSLPSGATDTQYF
TRBV6-4	TRBJ2-3	TRBD2	-	TGTGCCAGCAGTACAACTAGCGGAACTAGCACAGATACGCAGTATTTT	CASSTTSGTSTDTQYF
TRBV7-9	TRBJ2-7	-	once	TGTGCCAGCAGCGACCCCGTGCTAGCGTACTCCTACGAGCAGTACTTC	CASSDPVLAYSYEQYF
TRBV4-2	TRBJ2-2	-	-	TGTGCCAGCAGCCACGGAGATTCGAACACCGGGGAGCTGTTTTTT	CASSHGDSNTGELFF
TRBV18	TRBJ2-1	TRBD2	few	TGTGCCAGCTCCTCTAGCGGGAGGGACAATGAGCAGTTCTTC	CASSSSGRDNEQFF
TRBV28	TRBJ2-5	-	-	TGTGCCAGCAGTTCCCTGGAGCCACCCGAGGCCCAGTACTTC	CASSSLEPPEAQYF
TRBV6-2/TRBV6-3	TRBJ1-5	-	-	TGTGCCAGCAGTTACGGTGCGGGTCCGGGTCAGCCCCAGCATTTT	CASSYGAGPGQPQHF
TRBV2	TRBJ1-2	-	-	TGTGCCAGCAGTACAGGGAATGACTATGGCTACACCTTC	CASSTGNDYGYTF
TRBV27	TRBJ2-1	-	-	TGTGCCAGCAGTCTGACGGGACACGGCGTTTATGAGCAGTTCTTC	CASSLTGHGVYEQFF
TRBV9	TRBJ1-6	TRBD1	-	TGTGCCAGCAGCGTAGAGGGGACAGGGGCTTCACCCCTCCACTTT	CASSVEGTGASPLHF
TRBV30	TRBJ2-2	-	once	TGTGCCTGGAGTGTACAGTTACAGGGAGACACCGGGGAGCTGTTTTTT	CAWSVQLQGDTGELFF
TRBV30	TRBJ1-2	TRBD1	-	TGTGCCTGGGACCGGACAGGGGGAGGCTACACCTTC	CAWDRTGGGYTF